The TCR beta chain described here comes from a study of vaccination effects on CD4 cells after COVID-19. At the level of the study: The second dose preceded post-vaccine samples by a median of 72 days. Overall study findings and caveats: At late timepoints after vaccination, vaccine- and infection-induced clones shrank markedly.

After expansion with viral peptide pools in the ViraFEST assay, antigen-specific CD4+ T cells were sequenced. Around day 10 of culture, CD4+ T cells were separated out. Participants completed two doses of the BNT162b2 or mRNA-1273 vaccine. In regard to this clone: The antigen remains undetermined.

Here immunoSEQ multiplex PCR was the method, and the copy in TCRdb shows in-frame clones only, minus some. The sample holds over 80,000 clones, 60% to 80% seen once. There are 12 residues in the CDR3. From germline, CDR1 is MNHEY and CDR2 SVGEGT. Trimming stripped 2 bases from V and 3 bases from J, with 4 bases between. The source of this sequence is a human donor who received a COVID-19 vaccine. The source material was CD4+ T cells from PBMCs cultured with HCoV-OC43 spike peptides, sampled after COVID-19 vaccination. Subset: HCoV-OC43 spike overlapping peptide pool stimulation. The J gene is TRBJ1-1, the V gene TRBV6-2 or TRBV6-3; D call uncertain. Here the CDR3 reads CASSYQYTEAFF. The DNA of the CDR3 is TGTGCCAGCAGTTACCAGTACACTGAAGCTTTCTTT.